A selection of T cell receptor beta chains follows, all from one sample in a study of T-cell memory formation after mild COVID-19. Each CDR3 protein gets one entry after TCRdb re-called the 5' RACE reads with MiXCR. The table has under 350,000 distinct CDR3 sequences, around 15% seen once. The sequencing input was PBMCs or a T cell subset sorted from them (not recorded which). The receptors derive from a man younger than 35 who had mild COVID-19 (a few samples of this study predate the infection). Cell type and time point are not known. Both conserved end residues are part of each CDR3. The order of the fields is CDR3 length, J gene, V gene, clone size, D gene, CDR3 DNA, CDR3 protein. D genes are given only for firm matches. Clone size, where shown, is once, few, many, or a class for clones that have expanded.

cdr3_length: 15; j_call: TRBJ2-1; v_call: TRBV10-3; clone_size: NA; d_call: NA; cdr3_nt: TGTGCCATCAGCCGGGACCTGAGCTCCTACAATGAGCAGTTCTTC; cdr3_aa: CAISRDLSSYNEQFF
cdr3_length: 13; j_call: TRBJ1-1; v_call: TRBV4-2; clone_size: NA; d_call: NA; cdr3_nt: TGTGCCAGCAGCCAAGAAGCCGACACTGAAGCTTTCTTT; cdr3_aa: CASSQEADTEAFF
cdr3_length: 13; j_call: TRBJ2-1; v_call: TRBV20-1; clone_size: few; d_call: NA; cdr3_nt: TGCAGTGCTAGAGGCCGGTATTACAATGAGCAGTTCTTC; cdr3_aa: CSARGRYYNEQFF
cdr3_length: 17; j_call: TRBJ1-1; v_call: TRBV6-5; clone_size: NA; d_call: NA; cdr3_nt: TGTGCCAGCAGCCCGACTGCCTACGGGACACCAGGCACTGAAGCTTTCTTT; cdr3_aa: CASSPTAYGTPGTEAFF
cdr3_length: 13; j_call: TRBJ2-5; v_call: TRBV10-3; clone_size: NA; d_call: NA; cdr3_nt: TGTGCCATCAAGGTGGGGCAGGGTAAGGCCCAGTACTTC; cdr3_aa: CAIKVGQGKAQYF
cdr3_length: 15; j_call: TRBJ2-2; v_call: TRBV7-9; clone_size: NA; d_call: NA; cdr3_nt: TGTGCCAGCAGCTTTGGGCAGACGAACACCGGGGAGCTGTTTTTT; cdr3_aa: CASSFGQTNTGELFF
cdr3_length: 14; j_call: TRBJ1-1; v_call: TRBV12-3/TRBV12-4; clone_size: NA; d_call: NA; cdr3_nt: TGTGCCAGCAGTTCCCCGGGACCGCTAACTGAAGCTTTCTTT; cdr3_aa: CASSSPGPLTEAFF
cdr3_length: 14; j_call: TRBJ1-2; v_call: TRBV7-3; clone_size: NA; d_call: TRBD1; cdr3_nt: TGTGCCAGCAGCCAGACAGGGGGCGCGGGTGGCTACACCTTC; cdr3_aa: CASSQTGGAGGYTF
cdr3_length: 15; j_call: TRBJ2-3; v_call: TRBV20-1; clone_size: few; d_call: TRBD2; cdr3_nt: TGCAGTGCTGCCCCCGTCAGCGGGGGGGAAGATACGCAGTATTTT; cdr3_aa: CSAAPVSGGEDTQYF
cdr3_length: 16; j_call: TRBJ2-5; v_call: TRBV6-5; clone_size: few; d_call: TRBD2; cdr3_nt: TGTGCCAGCAGTTATCGGGCTAGCGGGGGTCAAGAGACCCAGTACTTC; cdr3_aa: CASSYRASGGQETQYF